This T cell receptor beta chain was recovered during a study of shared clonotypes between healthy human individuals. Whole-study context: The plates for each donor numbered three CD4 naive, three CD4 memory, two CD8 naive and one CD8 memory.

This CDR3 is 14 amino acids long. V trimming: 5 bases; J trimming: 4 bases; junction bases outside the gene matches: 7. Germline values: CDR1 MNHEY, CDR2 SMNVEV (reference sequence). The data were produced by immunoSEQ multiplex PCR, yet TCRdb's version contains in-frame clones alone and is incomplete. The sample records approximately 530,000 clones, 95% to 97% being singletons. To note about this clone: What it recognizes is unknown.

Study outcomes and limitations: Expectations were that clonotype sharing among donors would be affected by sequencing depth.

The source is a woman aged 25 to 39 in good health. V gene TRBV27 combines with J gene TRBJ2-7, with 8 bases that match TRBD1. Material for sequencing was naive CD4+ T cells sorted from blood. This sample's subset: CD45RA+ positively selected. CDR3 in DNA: TGTGCCAGCAGTGCCGGGACAGGAGTTTACGAGCAGTACTTC. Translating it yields CASSAGTGVYEQYF.